One sample yielded the 24 T cell receptor beta chains listed below, sequenced in a study of T cells in Graves' hyperthyroidism and ophthalmopathy. Amplification of TCR beta CDR3 regions was performed using RNA transcripts as template. The TCR CDR3 was amplified in a first-round RT-PCR using the HTBI primer set. TCRdb recomputed calls from the multiplex PCR reads with MiXCR, one row per CDR3 protein. There are some 760,000 distinct CDR3 sequences in the sample; 13% to 15% occur only once, and more than 8.5% lies in the top ten. The specimen sequenced was blood. Receptor source: a woman aged 18-35 years with Graves' hyperthyroidism.

This clonotype was observed at least ten times. J is TRBJ2-5 and V is TRBV7-9, with 9 bases aligning to TRBD2. The germline CDR1 and CDR2 sequences are SEHNR and FQNEAQ (reference sequence). The CDR3 covers 15 residues. Trimming took 2 bases from V and 4 from J; bases not matched to a gene: 5. The CDR3 protein is CASSLRAGGRETQYF. CDR3 DNA: TGTGCCAGCAGCTTAAGAGCGGGAGGCAGAGAGACCCAGTACTTC.

The chain carries TRBV13 and TRBJ2-2; 14 bases are a match to TRBD2. Trimming took 5 bases from V and 3 from J; bases not matched to a gene: 5. This CDR3 is built from 17 residues. Germline CDR1 PRHDT, CDR2 FYEKMQ (reference sequence). Written as DNA, the CDR3 is TGTGCCAGCAGCGCCGGGACTAGCGGGAGACACACCGGGGAGCTGTTTTTT. It specifies CASSAGTSGRHTGELFF.

CDR3 nucleotide sequence: TGTGCCAGCAGATTCGGTCAGGCCCCCGTGTCCCAGCATTTT. Its protein is CASRFGQAPVSQHF. The V and J genes are TRBV6-2 or TRBV6-3 and TRBJ1-5; D uncertain. This CDR3 has 14 amino acids. CDR1 MNHEY and CDR2 SVGEGT come from the germline V gene. Trimming removed 6 bases from V and 11 bases from J, with 20 bases in between.

This chain joins TRBV6-1 and TRBJ2-6, with 11 bases fitting TRBD1. With V trimmed by 6 bases and J by 5 bases, 12 bases remained unmatched. This CDR3 is built from 18 residues. CDR1 and CDR2 (germline): MNHNS, SASEGT. CDR3 DNA sequence: TGTGCCAGCAGCGATGGGGACAGGGGGTCGGCCTGGGCCAACGTCCTGACTTTC. Translation: CASSDGDRGSAWANVLTF.

Ten or more counts support this clonotype. V usage is TRBV27 and J usage is TRBJ2-7, with D possibly being TRBD1 or TRBD2 (5 bases each). V lost 6 bases, J lost 4 bases, and 16 bases lay in between. Germline loops: CDR1 MNHEY, CDR2 SMNVEV (reference sequence). The length of the CDR3 is 14 residues. Written as DNA, the CDR3 is TGTGCCAGCAGCACCGGGACGAGTGGGTACGAGCAGTACTTC. This translates into CASSTGTSGYEQYF.

V usage is TRBV7-9 and J usage is TRBJ2-5; 10 positions agree with TRBD2. The V gene's germline CDR1 is SEHNR and CDR2 FQNEAQ (reference sequence). The length of the CDR3 is 18 residues. Losses at the gene ends were 1 base for V and 3 bases for J; bases not matched to a gene: 11. CDR3 region: CASSLGNTGTSVEETQYF. DNA for the CDR3: TGTGCCAGCAGCTTAGGCAACACCGGGACTAGCGTGGAAGAGACCCAGTACTTC.

This clonotype turned up a few times. The J gene is TRBJ2-1, the V gene TRBV6-5; no clear D gene. Germline values: CDR1 MNHEY, CDR2 SVGAGI. The V end lost 0 bases, the J end lost 6 bases, and 9 bases lay between the germline ends. This CDR3 is built from 14 residues. The CDR3 bases are TGTGCCAGCAGTTACTCGACCGGTACCAATGAGCAGTTCTTC. Translation: CASSYSTGTNEQFF.

This clonotype was seen repeatedly, ten times or more. CDR3 region: CASSIRSKNTEAFF. The CDR3 nucleotides are TGTGCCAGCAGCATAAGAAGCAAGAACACTGAAGCTTTCTTT. The chain uses TRBV27 and TRBJ1-1; the D is unclear. Trimming cost V 6 bases and J 1 base, with 12 bases left between them. Germline V CDR1 and CDR2: MNHEY, SMNVEV (reference sequence). This CDR3 is 14 amino acids long.

The V call is TRBV27, the J call TRBJ1-6; 9 bases map to TRBD1. From germline, CDR1 is MNHEY and CDR2 SMNVEV (reference sequence). The CDR3 extends over 17 amino acids. V lost 4 bases to trimming and J lost 10 bases; unmatched junction nucleotides: 14. CDR3 bases: TGTGCCAGCAGTTGGGGGTCGATCGGGACAGGGAGGTCACCCCTCCACTTT. This codes for CASSWGSIGTGRSPLHF.

This clonotype has at least ten counts. The chain links TRBV2 to TRBJ1-1; D is unresolved. This CDR3 comprises 13 residues. V was trimmed by 3 bases and J by 1 base, leaving 6 bases between them. Germline V gene data show CDR1 as SNHLY and CDR2 as FYNNEI. The CDR3 sequence: CASSDQWNTEAFF. The DNA of the CDR3 is TGTGCCAGCAGTGACCAGTGGAACACTGAAGCTTTCTTT.

J is TRBJ2-1 and V is TRBV10-1; D unresolved. Germline V CDR1 and CDR2: WNHNN, SYGVQD (reference sequence). This CDR3 is built from 14 residues. V dropped 4 bases and J dropped 9 bases, with 16 bases sitting between them. The CDR3 loop is CASSGGPYLGEQFF. As DNA, the CDR3 is TGCGCCAGCAGTGGAGGCCCCTATTTGGGTGAGCAGTTCTTC.

The genes are TRBV6-2 or TRBV6-3 and TRBJ2-2; D is uncertain. Germline V CDR1 and CDR2: MNHEY, SVGEGT. Trimming took 5 bases from V and 10 from J, leaving 11 bases between them. The CDR3 is made up of 12 amino acids. CDR3 amino acids: CASSQTPAELFF. The DNA of the CDR3 is TGTGCCAGCAGTCAAACGCCCGCGGAGCTGTTTTTT.

This clonotype was observed a handful of times. V gene TRBV6-5 combines with J gene TRBJ2-7, with 7 bases fitting TRBD1. CDR3 length: 15 amino acids. Trimming took 0 bases from V and 3 from J; bases not matched to a gene: 5. Germline CDR1 is MNHEY and CDR2 is SVGAGI. As DNA, the CDR3 is TGTGCCAGCAGTTACTCGACAGGGCCTCTCTACGAGCAGTACTTC. Translating gives CASSYSTGPLYEQYF.

The table lists this clonotype with many counts. The chain employs TRBV7-3 and TRBJ2-3, with 13 bases fitting TRBD2. Trimming cost V 5 bases and J 9 bases; bases outside gene matches: 8. The CDR3 runs 15 residues. The V gene's germline CDR1 is SGHTA and CDR2 FQGTGA. In nucleotides, the CDR3 is TGTGCCAGCAGCCTCGGACTAGCGGGAGTCGGGACGCAGTATTTT. Residues: CASSLGLAGVGTQYF.

This clonotype was picked up many times. The chain couples TRBV7-2 to TRBJ2-7, with D perhaps being TRBD1 or TRBD2 (5 bases each). Deletions cut 2 bases from V and 1 base from J, with 12 bases between. The CDR3 covers 15 residues. The germline V gene has CDR1 SGHTA and CDR2 FQGNSA. The CDR3 coding sequence is TGTGCCAGCAGCTTAACCGGGACGGTATCCTACGAGCAGTACTTC. Amino acids: CASSLTGTVSYEQYF.

This clonotype was counted ten times or more. J is TRBJ2-7 and V is TRBV11-2, with 8 bases matching TRBD1. The CDR3 totals 15 residues. CDR1 and CDR2 from the germline V gene are SGHAT and FQNNGV. The junction had 8 bases not matched to a gene; V was cut back by 4 bases and J by 3 bases. In DNA form, the CDR3 reads TGTGCCAGCAGCTCCCTGACAGGGGCCAACTACGAGCAGTACTTC. It translates to CASSSLTGANYEQYF. Together with reference TRBV11-2 and TRBJ2-7, the CDR3 gives the full variable domain: EAGVAQSPRYKIIEKRQSVAFWCNPISGHATLYWYQQILGQGPKLLIQFQNNGVVDDSQLPKDRFSAERLKGVDSTLKIQPAKLEDSAVYLCASSSLTGANYEQYFGPGTRLTVT.

This clonotype was seen repeatedly, ten times or more. This sequence joins TRBV5-1 and TRBJ2-1; 8 nucleotides align to TRBD1. CDR1 and CDR2 (germline): SGHRS, YFSETQ. The CDR3 is made up of 15 amino acids. Trimming at V came to 4 bases and at J to 2 bases, leaving 5 bases not matched to a gene. CDR3 in amino acids: CASSPRQGTYNEQFF. The CDR3 bases are TGCGCCAGCAGCCCCCGACAGGGGACCTACAATGAGCAGTTCTTC.

This clonotype was detected many times. The V gene is TRBV12-3 or TRBV12-4, the J gene TRBJ1-5; a weak D match, TRBD1 (5 bases). V lost 4 bases and J lost 3, with 10 bases in between. This CDR3 comprises 14 residues. CDR3 residues: CASSSGHPNQPQHF. DNA of the CDR3: TGTGCCAGCAGTTCCGGACACCCCAATCAGCCCCAGCATTTT.

This clonotype has a count of ten or more. This chain uses TRBV11-3 with TRBJ2-7; D possibly corresponds to TRBD2 (5 bases). This CDR3 has 14 residues. V gave up 4 bases and J gave up 0 bases, with 10 bases separating them. Per the germline V gene, CDR1 is SGHNT and CDR2 is YENEEA. CDR3 in DNA: TGTGCCAGCAGCTCTGTCGCGGGCTCCTACGAGCAGTACTTC. Protein sequence: CASSSVAGSYEQYF.

This chain links TRBV5-1 with TRBJ1-4; a weak D match, TRBD1 (5 bases). The CDR3 has 13 amino acids. CDR1 and CDR2 (germline): SGHRS, YFSETQ. The V end was cut by 7 bases, the J end by 8 bases, with 15 bases between. DNA for the CDR3: TGCGCCAGCGCCGCGGGGGAAGGAGAAAAACTGTTTTTT. Translating it yields CASAAGEGEKLFF. Combining the CDR3 with reference TRBV5-1 and TRBJ1-4 gives the whole variable domain KAGVTQTPRYLIKTRGQQVTLSCSPISGHRSVSWYQQTPGQGLQFLFEYFSETQRNKGNFPGRFSGRQFSNSRSEMNVSTLELGDSALYLCASAAGEGEKLFFGSGTQLSVL.

This clonotype was seen only a few times. V is TRBV15 and J is TRBJ2-1, with 7 bases fitting TRBD1. The length of the CDR3 is 18 residues. Trimming removed 1 base from V and 2 bases from J; junction bases left unmatched: 11. Germline values: CDR1 LNHNV, CDR2 YYDKDF (reference sequence). The CDR3 nucleotides read TGTGCCACCAGCAGAGTTCGCCTCAGGGGGACCGCCTACAATGAGCAGTTCTTC. Translation gives CATSRVRLRGTAYNEQFF.

The chain links TRBV12-3 or TRBV12-4 to TRBJ2-1; 12 bases map to TRBD1. The J segment lost 4 bases and the V segment lost 6 bases, leaving 16 bases of the junction unmatched. This CDR3 contains 19 residues. DNA for the CDR3: TGTGCCAGCAGGCCCGGGACAGGGGGCGAATCGATACCTTACAATGAGCAGTTCTTC. As protein: CASRPGTGGESIPYNEQFF.

Only a few counts were recorded for this clonotype. V is TRBV7-2 and J is TRBJ2-5; D is possibly TRBD2 (5 bases). CDR3 length: 17 amino acids. V lost 2 bases to trimming and J lost 1 base, with 17 bases between them. Germline loops: CDR1 SGHTA, CDR2 FQGNSA. This chain's CDR3 is CASSLPSPAGLQETQYF. CDR3 DNA: TGTGCCAGCAGCTTACCCTCTCCGGCGGGCCTCCAAGAGACCCAGTACTTC.

This clonotype was seen a handful of times. The V gene is TRBV7-2, the J gene TRBJ1-2, with 7 bases matching TRBD1. V shed 3 bases and J 1 base; nucleotides not matched to a gene: 11. The CDR3 covers 17 residues. Germline CDR1 SGHTA, CDR2 FQGNSA. CDR3 sequence: CASSFSPGQGVNYGYTF. CDR3 sequence (DNA): TGTGCCAGCAGCTTTTCCCCCGGCCAGGGGGTTAACTATGGCTACACCTTC.